This TCR beta chain was profiled in a study of T-cell memory formation after mild COVID-19. In the study overall: There were largely donor-specific TCR clusters. Regarding the study as a whole: For contracting clones, CD4+ ones sat mainly in CM and EM, CD8+ in EMRA. The study found balanced CD4/CD8 in clones contracting day 15 to 85 and a CD4+ lean in later expanders.

TCRdb re-called the 5' RACE reads through MiXCR, storing one row per CDR3 protein. This table has a few hundred thousand distinct CDR3 sequences, roughly 15% appearing once. This clonotype was recorded many times. The antigen is undetermined. This CDR3 has 13 residues. Germline V gene lookup returns CDR1 SGHVS and CDR2 FQNEAQ. V gave up 3 bases and J gave up 6 bases; unmatched junction bases: 3. Material: PBMCs or a T cell subset sorted from them (not recorded which). The genes are TRBV7-8 and TRBJ2-5; 8 nucleotides agree with TRBD1. This TCR derives from a young man who had mild COVID-19 (a few samples of this study predate the infection). Cell type and time point are not known. CDR3 sequence reads: CASSFGQGKTQYF. The CDR3 DNA reads as TGTGCCAGCAGCTTTGGACAGGGAAAGACCCAGTACTTC.